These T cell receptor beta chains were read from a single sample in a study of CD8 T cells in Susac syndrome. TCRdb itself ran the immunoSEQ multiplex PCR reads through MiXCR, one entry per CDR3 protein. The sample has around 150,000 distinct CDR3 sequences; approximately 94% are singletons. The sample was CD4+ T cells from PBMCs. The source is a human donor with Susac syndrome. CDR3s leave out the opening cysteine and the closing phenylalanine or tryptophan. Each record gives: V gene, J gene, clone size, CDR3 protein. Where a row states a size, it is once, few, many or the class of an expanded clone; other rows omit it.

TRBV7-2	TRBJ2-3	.	ASSFDRRDTQY
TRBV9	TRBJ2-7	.	ASSPRPAGVNEQY
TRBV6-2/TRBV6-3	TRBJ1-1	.	ASSFPQGEAF
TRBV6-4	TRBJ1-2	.	ASRPDGGLSNYGYT
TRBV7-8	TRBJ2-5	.	ASSRGRTQETQY
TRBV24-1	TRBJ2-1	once	ATSGPPFLFNEQF
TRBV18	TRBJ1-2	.	ASSPSGDYYGYT
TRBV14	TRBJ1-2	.	ASSHDLGGYGYT
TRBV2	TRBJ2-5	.	ASEKILQETQY
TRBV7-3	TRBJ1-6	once	ASSSNQDSPLH
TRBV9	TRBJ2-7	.	ASSQMGSYEQY
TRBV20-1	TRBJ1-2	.	SAMGGTNYGYT
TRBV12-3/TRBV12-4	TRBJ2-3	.	ASSPSRVRSTDTQY
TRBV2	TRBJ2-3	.	ASIPPGTSASTDTQY
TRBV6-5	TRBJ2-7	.	ASSNNNYEQY
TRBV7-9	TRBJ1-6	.	ASSGPDGELNSPLH
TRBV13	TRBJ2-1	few	ASSRDYNEQF
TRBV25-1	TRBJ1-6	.	ATRQIYNSPLH
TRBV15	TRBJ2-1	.	ATSSQGSGEQF
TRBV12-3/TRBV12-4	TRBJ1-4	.	ASSFGGGANEKLF
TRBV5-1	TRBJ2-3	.	ASSYGVGTQY
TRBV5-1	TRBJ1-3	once	ASSFAGAGNTIY
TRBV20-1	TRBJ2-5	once	SAKREGETQY
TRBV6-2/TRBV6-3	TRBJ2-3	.	ASSISGLSTDTQY
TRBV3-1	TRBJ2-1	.	ATKGLAGTSSYNEQF
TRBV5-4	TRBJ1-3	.	ASSWTPSGNTIY